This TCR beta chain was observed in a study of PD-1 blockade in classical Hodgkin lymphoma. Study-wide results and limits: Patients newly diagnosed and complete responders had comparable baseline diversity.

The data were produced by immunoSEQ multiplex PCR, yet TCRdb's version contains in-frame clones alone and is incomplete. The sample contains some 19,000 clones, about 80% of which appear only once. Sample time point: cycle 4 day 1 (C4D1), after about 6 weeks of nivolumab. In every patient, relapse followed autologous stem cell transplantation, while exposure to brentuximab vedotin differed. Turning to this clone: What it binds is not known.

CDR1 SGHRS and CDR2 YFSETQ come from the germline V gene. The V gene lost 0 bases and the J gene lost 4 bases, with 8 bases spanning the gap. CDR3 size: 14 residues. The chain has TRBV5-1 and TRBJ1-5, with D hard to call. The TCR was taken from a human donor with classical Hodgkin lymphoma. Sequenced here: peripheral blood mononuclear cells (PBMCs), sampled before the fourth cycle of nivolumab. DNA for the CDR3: TGCGCCAGCAGCTTGGACGGTGGTAATCAGCCCCAGCATTTT. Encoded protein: CASSLDGGNQPQHF. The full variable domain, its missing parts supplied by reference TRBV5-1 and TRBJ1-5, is KAGVTQTPRYLIKTRGQQVTLSCSPISGHRSVSWYQQTPGQGLQFLFEYFSETQRNKGNFPGRFSGRQFSNSRSEMNVSTLELGDSALYLCASSLDGGNQPQHFGDGTRLSIL.